The 3 T cell receptor beta chains below come from one sample, sequenced in a study of beta chain features in type 1 diabetes. Study findings and constraints: TCRB CDR3s were moderately but significantly shorter in Type 1 diabetes patients in all four CD4+ subsets.

Their antigens remain unidentified. What was sequenced were expressed TCRB transcripts, since all of the isolated RNA had been reverse transcribed. Generated by immunoSEQ multiplex PCR, the TCRdb table keeps only in-frame clones and is missing some. Of approximately 150,000 clones in the sample, approximately 13% were seen once. Source material: central memory CD4+ T cells from blood. The receptors come from a man aged 18 to 30 with type 1 diabetes.

This clone has only a few counts. The sample has other DNA sequences that encode this CDR3 too. This chain connects TRBV7-2 to TRBJ2-1; the match to TRBD2 covers 10 bases. The CDR3 runs 12 residues. In germline, CDR1 is SGHTA, CDR2 FQGNSA. The trim removed 1 base at V and 12 bases at J, leaving 0 bases unmatched. CDR3: CASSLVAGGQFF. CDR3 sequence (DNA): TGTGCCAGCAGCTTAGTAGCGGGGGGGCAGTTCTTC.

This clone showed up just a few times. V and J are TRBV6-1 and TRBJ1-5, with a weak D call TRBD1 (6 bases). The CDR3 contains 14 residues. Per germline, CDR1 MNHNS and CDR2 SASEGT. The ends were cut back, 3 bases at V and 3 bases at J, with 9 bases in the middle. CDR3 region: CASSEGHVNQPQHF. The CDR3 DNA sequence: TGTGCCAGCAGTGAGGGACACGTCAATCAGCCCCAGCATTTT.

This clone was counted between two and nine times. A much larger clonotype is one base distant, so this may be a read error. The chain's CDR3 is CARSPLAGGLDTQYF. The CDR3 nucleotides read TGTGCCCGCAGTCCCCTAGCGGGGGGGCTTGATACGCAGTATTTT. V and J are TRBV2 and TRBJ2-3, with 12 bases aligning to TRBD2. CDR3 length: 15 residues. CDR1 SNHLY and CDR2 FYNNEI come from the germline V gene.